This TCR beta chain was obtained from a study of a mutant IDH1 vaccine in newly diagnosed glioma. Method: immunoSEQ multiplex PCR; TCRdb's copy keeps in-frame clones and lacks some. The sample shows 56,000 or so clones, 70% to 85% of them seen only once. A word on this clone: Its antigen is not identified.

Germline V gene sequence: CDR1 SGHRS, CDR2 YFSETQ. Unmatched junction bases numbered 5, after V lost 2 bases and J lost 2 bases. CDR3 size: 15 residues. Time point: week 47, end of study. The study gave 300 ug of mutant IDH1 20-mer peptide per vaccine dose, with topical imiquimod. The material was PBMCs, obtained from a glioma patient whose treatment included an IDH1 peptide vaccine. The TCR comes from a woman between 40 and 55 years old with glioma. Some clones in this sample may be carry-over from other donors' samples. This chain links TRBV5-1 with TRBJ2-3; TRBD2 aligns across 7 bases. The CDR3 here is CASSFGLADTDTQYF. In DNA form, the CDR3 reads TGCGCCAGCAGCTTCGGCCTAGCGGACACAGATACGCAGTATTTT.